These T cell receptor beta chains were read from a single sample in a study of blood T cell repertoires in COVID-19. Repertoires were generated with immunoSEQ multiplex PCR, while TCRdb's copy carries only in-frame clones and drops some. Of about 78,000 clones in the sample, 90% were seen once. The sequenced sample consisted of peripheral blood. These receptors all stem from a woman aged 45-65 years in a cohort sampled during active COVID-19. Both conserved end residues are part of each CDR3. Each record gives: clone size, J gene, D gene, V gene, CDR3 protein, CDR3 DNA. The D gene is left open where the match is weak. Clone size is stated in some rows and not others, as once, few, many or a class when expanded.

abundance: once; j_gene: TRBJ2-4; d_gene: .; v_gene: TRBV5-8; CDR3aa: CASSAGTKNIQYF; CDR3nt: TGTGCCAGCAGCGCCGGGACAAAGAACATTCAGTACTTC
abundance: .; j_gene: TRBJ1-2; d_gene: .; v_gene: TRBV12-3/TRBV12-4; CDR3aa: CASSLWAGDGYTF; CDR3nt: TGTGCCAGCAGTTTATGGGCAGGGGATGGCTACACCTTC
abundance: .; j_gene: TRBJ1-2; d_gene: .; v_gene: TRBV28; CDR3aa: CASFLQGSSRRGYTF; CDR3nt: TGTGCCAGCTTCCTCCAGGGATCCTCCCGGCGAGGCTACACCTTC
abundance: .; j_gene: TRBJ1-2; d_gene: TRBD1; v_gene: TRBV6-5; CDR3aa: CASRSDRGRNYGYTF; CDR3nt: TGTGCCAGCCGATCTGACAGGGGGCGCAACTATGGCTACACCTTC
abundance: .; j_gene: TRBJ1-4; d_gene: TRBD1; v_gene: TRBV9; CDR3aa: CASSARRVGDTQGDEKLFF; CDR3nt: TGTGCCAGCAGCGCCCGAAGGGTCGGGGACACTCAGGGGGATGAAAAACTGTTTTTT
abundance: many; j_gene: TRBJ1-1; d_gene: .; v_gene: TRBV11-2; CDR3aa: CASSPRRANTEAFF; CDR3nt: TGTGCCAGCAGCCCGCGGCGGGCAAACACTGAAGCTTTCTTT
abundance: once; j_gene: TRBJ1-1; d_gene: .; v_gene: TRBV12-3/TRBV12-4; CDR3aa: CASSRTAVTEAFF; CDR3nt: TGTGCCAGCAGCCGCACAGCGGTCACTGAAGCTTTCTTT
abundance: once; j_gene: TRBJ1-1; d_gene: TRBD1; v_gene: TRBV6-6; CDR3aa: CASRETGTDTEAFF; CDR3nt: TGTGCCAGCAGGGAGACAGGGACCGACACTGAAGCTTTCTTT
abundance: .; j_gene: TRBJ2-1; d_gene: TRBD1; v_gene: TRBV10-1; CDR3aa: CASSRDRVNEQFF; CDR3nt: TGCGCCAGCAGCCGGGACAGGGTCAATGAGCAGTTCTTC
abundance: .; j_gene: TRBJ2-2; d_gene: TRBD2; v_gene: TRBV4-1; CDR3aa: CASHPLPTSGSTGELFF; CDR3nt: TGCGCCAGCCATCCACTACCGACTAGCGGGAGTACCGGGGAGCTGTTTTTT
abundance: .; j_gene: TRBJ1-4; d_gene: .; v_gene: TRBV3-1/TRBV3-2; CDR3aa: CASSRPGTGDEKLFF; CDR3nt: TGTGCCAGCAGTCGCCCGGGGACGGGGGATGAAAAACTGTTTTTT
abundance: .; j_gene: TRBJ2-7; d_gene: TRBD1; v_gene: TRBV29-1; CDR3aa: CSVDPGTGAYEQYF; CDR3nt: TGCAGCGTTGACCCCGGGACAGGAGCCTACGAGCAGTACTTC
abundance: .; j_gene: TRBJ1-1; d_gene: .; v_gene: TRBV5-1; CDR3aa: CASSLAAGPNTEAFF; CDR3nt: TGCGCCAGCAGCTTGGCGGCAGGGCCCAACACTGAAGCTTTCTTT
abundance: .; j_gene: TRBJ2-5; d_gene: TRBD2; v_gene: TRBV13; CDR3aa: CASSPSGLAGGQETQYF; CDR3nt: TGTGCCAGCAGCCCGTCGGGACTAGCGGGAGGGCAAGAGACCCAGTACTTC
abundance: .; j_gene: TRBJ2-1; d_gene: TRBD2; v_gene: TRBV19; CDR3aa: CASRKGGSGNNEQFF; CDR3nt: TGTGCCAGTAGGAAGGGCGGGAGCGGCAACAATGAGCAGTTCTTC
abundance: .; j_gene: TRBJ1-4; d_gene: .; v_gene: TRBV9; CDR3aa: CASSVDGHHQRKLFF; CDR3nt: TGTGCCAGCAGCGTAGACGGACACCATCAGAGAAAACTGTTTTTT
abundance: .; j_gene: TRBJ2-1; d_gene: TRBD2; v_gene: TRBV5-7; CDR3aa: CASSFWTSGPNERFF; CDR3nt: TGTGCCAGCAGCTTTTGGACTAGCGGGCCCAATGAGCGGTTCTTC
abundance: .; j_gene: TRBJ2-1; d_gene: TRBD1; v_gene: TRBV30; CDR3aa: CAWKMTGGNEQFF; CDR3nt: TGTGCCTGGAAGATGACAGGGGGAAATGAGCAGTTCTTC
abundance: once; j_gene: TRBJ1-1; d_gene: .; v_gene: TRBV3-1/TRBV3-2; CDR3aa: CASSQDISPAFF; CDR3nt: TGTGCCAGCAGCCAAGATATATCCCCAGCTTTCTTT
abundance: .; j_gene: TRBJ2-7; d_gene: .; v_gene: TRBV5-1; CDR3aa: CASSQYGYEQYF; CDR3nt: TGCGCCAGCAGCCAATACGGGTACGAGCAGTACTTC
abundance: .; j_gene: TRBJ2-7; d_gene: TRBD2; v_gene: TRBV10-3; CDR3aa: CAISLAGAKEQYF; CDR3nt: TGTGCCATTAGTCTAGCGGGAGCGAAAGAGCAGTACTTC
abundance: .; j_gene: TRBJ2-2; d_gene: .; v_gene: TRBV18; CDR3aa: CASSPPRSRGNTGELFF; CDR3nt: TGTGCCAGCTCACCACCGAGAAGCAGGGGAAACACCGGGGAGCTGTTTTTT
abundance: .; j_gene: TRBJ2-3; d_gene: TRBD2; v_gene: TRBV28; CDR3aa: CASSPSLSGAGTDTQYF; CDR3nt: TGTGCCAGCAGCCCCTCCCTTAGCGGGGCGGGCACAGATACGCAGTATTTT
abundance: .; j_gene: TRBJ1-1; d_gene: TRBD1; v_gene: TRBV11-2; CDR3aa: CASSPWTGESTEAFF; CDR3nt: TGTGCCAGCAGCCCGTGGACAGGGGAAAGCACTGAAGCTTTCTTT
abundance: .; j_gene: TRBJ2-7; d_gene: .; v_gene: TRBV20-1; CDR3aa: CSANREHEQYF; CDR3nt: TGCAGTGCTAACCGGGAGCACGAGCAGTACTTC
abundance: .; j_gene: TRBJ2-1; d_gene: TRBD2; v_gene: TRBV3-1/TRBV3-2; CDR3aa: CASSQFSGPKFWEQFF; CDR3nt: TGTGCCAGCAGCCAGTTTAGCGGGCCCAAGTTTTGGGAGCAGTTCTTC
abundance: .; j_gene: TRBJ2-6; d_gene: .; v_gene: TRBV18; CDR3aa: CASSPERAGANVLTF; CDR3nt: TGTGCCAGCTCACCAGAGAGGGCTGGGGCCAACGTCCTGACTTTC
abundance: .; j_gene: TRBJ2-1; d_gene: .; v_gene: TRBV5-1; CDR3aa: CASSFQGDGNEQFF; CDR3nt: TGCGCCAGCAGCTTCCAGGGTGACGGCAATGAGCAGTTCTTC
abundance: .; j_gene: TRBJ2-7; d_gene: .; v_gene: TRBV5-1; CDR3aa: CASSLGKGMLYEQYF; CDR3nt: TGCGCCAGCAGCTTGGGTAAGGGGATGCTCTACGAGCAGTACTTC
abundance: once; j_gene: TRBJ1-2; d_gene: TRBD1; v_gene: TRBV4-2; CDR3aa: CASSPLTGGGGYGYTF; CDR3nt: TGTGCCAGCAGCCCCTTAACAGGGGGCGGTGGCTATGGCTACACCTTC
abundance: .; j_gene: TRBJ2-5; d_gene: .; v_gene: TRBV19; CDR3aa: CASSIVLRGETQYF; CDR3nt: TGTGCCAGTAGTATAGTCCTGAGGGGGGAGACCCAGTACTTC
abundance: .; j_gene: TRBJ2-1; d_gene: .; v_gene: TRBV2; CDR3aa: CASSEGTWGENEQFF; CDR3nt: TGTGCCAGCAGTGAAGGGACATGGGGGGAAAATGAGCAGTTCTTC
abundance: .; j_gene: TRBJ2-1; d_gene: TRBD1; v_gene: TRBV4-1; CDR3aa: CASSQGGGVENEQFF; CDR3nt: TGCGCCAGCAGCCAAGGAGGGGGCGTAGAGAATGAGCAGTTCTTC
abundance: .; j_gene: TRBJ2-1; d_gene: .; v_gene: TRBV19; CDR3aa: CASKGEAYNEQFF; CDR3nt: TGTGCCAGTAAAGGGGAGGCTTACAATGAGCAGTTCTTC
abundance: .; j_gene: TRBJ1-5; d_gene: .; v_gene: TRBV19; CDR3aa: CASSISRGTNQPQHF; CDR3nt: TGTGCCAGTAGTATTTCAAGAGGAACCAATCAGCCCCAGCATTTT
abundance: .; j_gene: TRBJ2-7; d_gene: TRBD2; v_gene: TRBV19; CDR3aa: CASSITGGTYEQYF; CDR3nt: TGTGCCAGTAGTATAACGGGAGGAACCTACGAGCAGTACTTC
abundance: .; j_gene: TRBJ1-5; d_gene: .; v_gene: TRBV5-5; CDR3aa: CASSSFTGIYSNQPQHF; CDR3nt: TGTGCCAGCAGCTCGTTCACAGGGATCTATAGCAATCAGCCCCAGCATTTT
abundance: .; j_gene: TRBJ2-5; d_gene: TRBD1; v_gene: TRBV5-1; CDR3aa: CASSQDRGSQETQYF; CDR3nt: TGCGCCAGCAGCCAGGACAGGGGTTCCCAAGAGACCCAGTACTTC
abundance: .; j_gene: TRBJ2-3; d_gene: .; v_gene: TRBV21-1; CDR3aa: CASSKEDRLAVTDTQYF; CDR3nt: TGTGCCAGCAGCAAAGAGGACCGACTAGCGGTCACAGATACGCAGTATTTT
abundance: .; j_gene: TRBJ1-5; d_gene: .; v_gene: TRBV19; CDR3aa: CASSSIFGQPQHF; CDR3nt: TGTGCCAGTAGTTCTATTTTTGGTCAGCCCCAGCATTTT
abundance: .; j_gene: TRBJ2-1; d_gene: TRBD2; v_gene: TRBV15; CDR3aa: CATSSDKGLAGGPNEQFF; CDR3nt: TGTGCCACCAGCAGCGATAAGGGACTAGCGGGAGGGCCCAATGAGCAGTTCTTC
abundance: .; j_gene: TRBJ2-1; d_gene: .; v_gene: TRBV9; CDR3aa: CASSVGGPNEQFF; CDR3nt: TGTGCCAGCAGCGTAGGAGGGCCCAATGAGCAGTTCTTC
abundance: .; j_gene: TRBJ2-5; d_gene: .; v_gene: TRBV7-8; CDR3aa: CASSFREQGEIQYF; CDR3nt: TGTGCCAGCAGCTTTCGAGAGCAAGGAGAGATCCAGTACTTC
abundance: .; j_gene: TRBJ2-2; d_gene: .; v_gene: TRBV27; CDR3aa: CASGDISNTGELFF; CDR3nt: TGTGCCAGCGGGGACATTTCGAACACCGGGGAGCTGTTTTTT
abundance: .; j_gene: TRBJ1-5; d_gene: TRBD1; v_gene: TRBV19; CDR3aa: CASSAVPGQINQPQHF; CDR3nt: TGTGCCAGTAGTGCCGTGCCGGGACAGATAAATCAGCCCCAGCATTTT
abundance: .; j_gene: TRBJ2-1; d_gene: TRBD1; v_gene: TRBV24-1; CDR3aa: CATSDWGTGDNEQFF; CDR3nt: TGTGCCACCAGTGATTGGGGGACAGGCGACAATGAGCAGTTCTTC
abundance: .; j_gene: TRBJ2-3; d_gene: .; v_gene: TRBV9; CDR3aa: CASSVETRSTDTQYF; CDR3nt: TGTGCCAGCAGCGTAGAGACTCGAAGCACAGATACGCAGTATTTT